A single sample is the source of the 24 T cell receptor beta chains below, sequenced in a study of blood T cell repertoires in COVID-19. Using immunoSEQ multiplex PCR, the repertoire was profiled, and TCRdb retains in-frame clones only, with some absent. The sample records some 81,000 clones, roughly 96% being singletons. Sequenced input: peripheral blood. These receptors all stem from a human donor with active COVID-19. The donor label of this sample is uncertain.

The chain has TRBV6-6 and TRBJ2-5, with 8 bases identical to TRBD1. The CDR3 has 15 amino acids. The trim removed 2 bases at V and 5 bases at J, leaving 7 bases unmatched. Germline CDR1 MNHNY, CDR2 SVGAGI (reference sequence). CDR3 in amino acids: CASSYDGRGQETQYF. The CDR3 DNA reads TGTGCCAGCAGTTACGACGGCAGGGGGCAGGAGACCCAGTACTTC.

V and J are TRBV7-8 and TRBJ1-6, with D perhaps TRBD1 (5 bases). V gave up 0 bases and J gave up 10 bases, with 7 bases separating them. Germline CDR1 is SGHVS and CDR2 is FQNEAQ. The CDR3 is made up of 13 amino acids. Here the CDR3 DNA reads TGTGCCAGCAGCTTAGCGCAGGGATCACCCCTCCACTTT. This sequence encodes CASSLAQGSPLHF.

The chain recombines TRBV6-2 or TRBV6-3 with TRBJ2-5, with TRBD2 as a possible D gene (5 bases). From germline, CDR1 is MNHEY and CDR2 SVGEGT. The V and J ends lost 0 bases and 5 bases respectively, with 16 bases between them. This CDR3 has 16 residues. CDR3 residues: CASSYSKPTRRETQYF. CDR3 nucleotide sequence: TGTGCCAGCAGTTACTCTAAGCCTACTCGGAGGGAGACCCAGTACTTC.

This chain uses TRBV5-8 with TRBJ1-6; unclear D gene. Germline CDR1 and CDR2: SGHTS and YDEGEE. V lost 4 bases to trimming and J lost 10 bases, with 21 bases between them. CDR3 length equals 16 residues. CDR3 in amino acids: CASSQMASGIGSPLHF. CDR3 sequence (DNA): TGTGCCAGCAGCCAAATGGCATCCGGGATCGGGTCACCCCTCCACTTT.

This chain joins TRBV18 and TRBJ2-3; 8 bases align to TRBD1. Germline CDR1 KGHSH, CDR2 LQKENI. The CDR3 sequence is 15 residues long. Trimming at V came to 3 bases and at J to 6 bases, leaving 8 bases not matched to a gene. CDR3 nucleotides: TGTGCCAGCTCACCTCGGACAGGGTTGGTGGATACGCAGTATTTT. Its translation: CASSPRTGLVDTQYF.

The CDR3: CASSPGLADNEQFF. The CDR3 nucleotides are TGTGCCAGCTCACCGGGACTAGCAGACAATGAGCAGTTCTTC. This sequence joins TRBV18 and TRBJ2-1; the match to TRBD2 covers 9 bases. The V and J ends lost 3 bases and 5 bases, in that order; junction bases with no gene match: 2. There are 14 residues in the CDR3. The germline V gene has CDR1 KGHSH and CDR2 LQKENI.

The chain joins TRBV24-1 to TRBJ2-4, with 7 bases lining up with TRBD2. CDR1 KGHDR and CDR2 SFDVKD come from the germline V gene. This CDR3 has 17 amino acids. With 3 bases clipped from V and 2 bases from J, the junction kept 9 bases outside the gene matches. In nucleotides, the CDR3 is TGTGCCACCAGTGATGCCAGAGACGGGAGGTCCAAAAACATTCAGTACTTC. This translates into CATSDARDGRSKNIQYF.

This clone has just one count. The chain couples TRBV5-1 to TRBJ2-3; 9 bases line up with TRBD2. The CDR3 is 19 amino acids. The V gene end was trimmed by 0 bases and the J gene end by 4 bases; junction bases not matched to a gene: 15. CDR1 is SGHRS, CDR2 YFSETQ, per germline. The CDR3 coding sequence is TGCGCCAGCAGCTTGGCCGTAGCGGGAGTTCGGGGTGATGCAGATACGCAGTATTTT. It codes for CASSLAVAGVRGDADTQYF.

In its sample, this clone was seen a few times. This sequence joins TRBV7-6 and TRBJ1-6; 7 nucleotides agree with TRBD1. Germline CDR1 reads SGHVS; CDR2 reads FNYEAQ. The CDR3 has 15 residues. J lost 5 bases, V lost 3 bases, and 4 bases had no gene match. In DNA, the CDR3 is TGTGCCAGCAGCTTGAGGGACAGTGATAATTCACCCCTCCACTTT. As protein: CASSLRDSDNSPLHF.

The CDR3 DNA follows: TGTGCCAGCAGGTCCAGGGGCCAACCGGGCGAGACCCAGTACTTC. Amino acids: CASRSRGQPGETQYF. The chain recombines TRBV6-5 with TRBJ2-5; perhaps TRBD1 as D (6 bases). This CDR3 region has 15 residues. Germline loops: CDR1 MNHEY, CDR2 SVGAGI. V was pared by 6 bases and J by 5 bases, with 19 bases between.

The chain employs TRBV2 and TRBJ1-5; no reliable D call. V was clipped by 0 bases and J by 0 bases, with 3 bases between them. This CDR3 has 14 residues. Germline-derived CDR1 and CDR2 are SNHLY and FYNNEI. DNA for the CDR3: TGTGCCAGCAGTGAAGCATATAGCAATCAGCCCCAGCATTTT. Encoded protein: CASSEAYSNQPQHF. The complete variable domain, with remaining parts taken from reference TRBV2 and TRBJ1-5, reads EPEVTQTPSHQVTQMGQEVILRCVPISNHLYFYWYRQILGQKVEFLVSFYNNEISEKSEIFDDQFSVERPDGSNFTLKIRSTKLEDSAMYFCASSEAYSNQPQHFGDGTRLSIL.

Only one count was recorded for this clone. V and J are TRBV28 and TRBJ2-3, with 7 bases identical to TRBD2. Looked up from germline, CDR1 is MDHEN and CDR2 is SYDVKM. The length of the CDR3 is 17 residues. J was trimmed by 2 bases and V by 4 bases; bases with no gene match: 12. The CDR3 region is CASSSPGLDLFTDTQYF. As DNA, the CDR3 is TGTGCCAGCAGTTCCCCCGGACTAGACCTGTTCACAGATACGCAGTATTTT.

CDR3 nucleotide sequence: TGCAGCGGGAGCGTGGGGGCTGGCGACTATGGCTACACCTTC. This translates into CSGSVGAGDYGYTF. V and J are TRBV29-1 and TRBJ1-2; D may be TRBD1 (6 bases). The ends were cut back, 7 bases at V and 3 bases at J, with 18 bases in the middle. Germline V gene data show CDR1 as SQVTM and CDR2 as ANQGSEA. CDR3 length: 14 residues.

The V and J genes are TRBV28 and TRBJ2-5, with a tentative D call TRBD1 (6 bases). CDR1 and CDR2 (germline): MDHEN, SYDVKM. CDR3 length equals 12 residues. Trimming shortened V by 7 bases and J by 4 bases, and 10 bases separated the two germline ends. CDR3 DNA sequence: TGTGCCAGCACCAGGGGCGGAGAGACCCAGTACTTC. It yields the protein CASTRGGETQYF.

This chain joins TRBV6-6 and TRBJ1-2; 11 bases align to TRBD1. CDR3 length: 16 residues. V gave up 4 bases and J gave up 8 bases; unmatched junction bases: 12. Germline V CDR1 and CDR2: MNHNY, SVGAGI (reference sequence). The CDR3 spells CASSLRPGQGAGGYTF. CDR3 nucleotide sequence: TGTGCCAGCAGTTTACGCCCCGGACAGGGGGCCGGCGGCTACACCTTC.

This chain links TRBV25-1 with TRBJ2-5; 9 nucleotides match TRBD1. The length of the CDR3 is 15 residues. CDR1 is MGHDK and CDR2 is SYGVNS in the germline V gene. J gave up 2 bases and V 4 bases, and 5 bases lay outside the gene matches. For the CDR3, the DNA is TGTGCCAGCAGTGCGGGGGACAGGGTACAAGAGACCCAGTACTTC. Translation: CASSAGDRVQETQYF.

This chain uses TRBV19 with TRBJ1-5, with D maybe TRBD1 (6 bases). This CDR3 comprises 17 residues. V was shortened by 6 bases and J by 0 bases, with 18 bases between the two germline ends. In germline, CDR1 is LNHDA, CDR2 SQIVND (reference sequence). Here the CDR3 reads CASRTASGQYSNQPQHF. As DNA, the CDR3 is TGTGCCAGTAGAACAGCGTCGGGACAATATAGCAATCAGCCCCAGCATTTT.

V usage is TRBV5-1 and J usage is TRBJ2-2; 9 bases line up with TRBD2. The J segment lost 4 bases and the V segment lost 1 base, leaving 5 bases of the junction unmatched. This CDR3 has 16 amino acids. CDR1 is SGHRS, CDR2 YFSETQ, per germline. Here the CDR3 DNA reads TGCGCCAGCAGCTTGATAAGCGGGGGGACCACCGGGGAGCTGTTTTTT. This sequence encodes CASSLISGGTTGELFF. The whole variable domain, filled in from reference TRBV5-1 and TRBJ2-2, reads KAGVTQTPRYLIKTRGQQVTLSCSPISGHRSVSWYQQTPGQGLQFLFEYFSETQRNKGNFPGRFSGRQFSNSRSEMNVSTLELGDSALYLCASSLISGGTTGELFFGEGSRLTVL.

CDR3 bases: TGTGCCAGTAGTATAGGCCCAGGGGGCTTTGGCTACACCTTC. The encoded protein is CASSIGPGGFGYTF. V gene TRBV19 combines with J gene TRBJ1-2; 8 nucleotides match TRBD1. Germline CDR1 and CDR2: LNHDA and SQIVND (reference sequence). The CDR3 length is 14 residues. Unmatched junction bases numbered 5, after V lost 1 base and J lost 7 bases.

The chain is built from TRBV10-1 and TRBJ1-1, with D unclear. The CDR3 length is 14 residues. The germline gives CDR1 WNHNN, CDR2 SYGVQD (reference sequence). Trimming cost V 5 bases and J 0 bases, with 10 bases left between them. CDR3 protein: CASSSGDLNTEAFF. The CDR3 DNA sequence: TGCGCCAGCAGTTCCGGGGATTTGAACACTGAAGCTTTCTTT.

This chain uses TRBV5-1 with TRBJ2-1; no definite D call. Trimming shortened V by 2 bases and J by 7 bases, and 13 bases separated the two germline ends. Per germline, CDR1 SGHRS and CDR2 YFSETQ. The CDR3 extends over 14 amino acids. CDR3 sequence reads: CASSLSGVGNEQFF. DNA of the CDR3: TGCGCCAGCAGCTTAAGTGGAGTTGGTAATGAGCAGTTCTTC.

This chain connects TRBV6-5 to TRBJ1-1; D not resolved. The CDR3 is 16 amino acids. Trimming took 0 bases from V and 4 from J, leaving 15 bases between them. Germline V gives CDR1 MNHEY, CDR2 SVGAGI. The CDR3 nucleotides read TGTGCCAGCAGTTACTCCCGGGATCGGTTCGGCACTGAAGCTTTCTTT. Translated: CASSYSRDRFGTEAFF.

The chain uses TRBV5-1 and TRBJ1-1; D is ambiguous. This CDR3 spans 13 amino acids. V was trimmed by 2 bases and J by 2 bases, leaving 7 bases between them. The germline V gene has CDR1 SGHRS and CDR2 YFSETQ. The chain's CDR3 is CASSFNSNTEAFF. The CDR3 DNA follows: TGCGCCAGCAGCTTCAACAGCAACACTGAAGCTTTCTTT.

The gene calls are TRBV6-1 and TRBJ1-2; D perhaps matches TRBD1 (6 bases). V was pared by 2 bases and J by 3 bases, with 10 bases between. The CDR3 loop spans 14 amino acids. Looked up from germline, CDR1 is MNHNS and CDR2 is SASEGT. The CDR3 is CASSEWGGDYGYTF. Written as DNA, the CDR3 is TGTGCCAGCAGTGAATGGGGGGGCGACTATGGCTACACCTTC.